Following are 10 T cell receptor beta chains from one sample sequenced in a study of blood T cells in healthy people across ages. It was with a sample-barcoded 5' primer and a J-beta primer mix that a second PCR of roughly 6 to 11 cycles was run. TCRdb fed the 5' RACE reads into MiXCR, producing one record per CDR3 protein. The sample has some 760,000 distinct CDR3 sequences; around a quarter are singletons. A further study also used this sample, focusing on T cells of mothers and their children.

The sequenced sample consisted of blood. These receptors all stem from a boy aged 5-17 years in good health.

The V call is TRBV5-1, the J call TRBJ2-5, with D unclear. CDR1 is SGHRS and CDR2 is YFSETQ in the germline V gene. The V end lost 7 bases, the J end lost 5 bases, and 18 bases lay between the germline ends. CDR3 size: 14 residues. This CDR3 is CASSFSILGETQYF. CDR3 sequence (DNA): TGCGCCAGCTCGTTCAGTATCCTAGGGGAGACCCAGTACTTC.

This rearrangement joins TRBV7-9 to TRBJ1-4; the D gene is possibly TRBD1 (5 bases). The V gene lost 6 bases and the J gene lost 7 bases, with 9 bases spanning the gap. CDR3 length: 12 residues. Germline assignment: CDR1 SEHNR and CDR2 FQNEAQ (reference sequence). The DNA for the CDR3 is TGTGCCAGCAGGGGGCAGGGTGAAAAACTGTTTTTT. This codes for CASRGQGEKLFF.

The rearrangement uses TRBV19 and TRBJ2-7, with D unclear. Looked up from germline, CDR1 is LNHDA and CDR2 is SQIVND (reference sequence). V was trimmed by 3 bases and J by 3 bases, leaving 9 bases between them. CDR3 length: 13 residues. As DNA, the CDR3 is TGTGCCAGTAGTATGATAGGCGGCTACGAGCAGTACTTC. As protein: CASSMIGGYEQYF.

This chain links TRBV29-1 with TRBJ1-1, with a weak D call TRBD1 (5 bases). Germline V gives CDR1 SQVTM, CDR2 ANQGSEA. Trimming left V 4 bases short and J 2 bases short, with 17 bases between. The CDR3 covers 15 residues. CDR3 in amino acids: CSVVVWGRDNTEAFF. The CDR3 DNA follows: TGCAGCGTTGTCGTTTGGGGCAGGGACAACACTGAAGCTTTCTTT.

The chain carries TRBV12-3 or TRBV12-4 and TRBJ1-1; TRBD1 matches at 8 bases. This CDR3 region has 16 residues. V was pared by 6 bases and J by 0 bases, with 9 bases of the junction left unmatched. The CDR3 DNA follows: TGTGCCAGCAGCCCTGGACAGGGCAGGATGAACACTGAAGCTTTCTTT. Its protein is CASSPGQGRMNTEAFF.

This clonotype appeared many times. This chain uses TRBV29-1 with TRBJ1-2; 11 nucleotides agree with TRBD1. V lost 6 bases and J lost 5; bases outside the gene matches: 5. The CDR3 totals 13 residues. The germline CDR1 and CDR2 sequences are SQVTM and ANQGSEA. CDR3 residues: CSVGQGAGYGYTF. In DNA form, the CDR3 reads TGCAGCGTAGGACAGGGGGCTGGATATGGCTACACCTTC.

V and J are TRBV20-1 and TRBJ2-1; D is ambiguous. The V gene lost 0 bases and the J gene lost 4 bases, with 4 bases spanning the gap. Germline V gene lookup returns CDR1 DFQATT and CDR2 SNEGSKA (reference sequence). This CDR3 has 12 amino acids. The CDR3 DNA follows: TGCAGTGCTAGAGACGAGTACAATGAGCAGTTCTTC. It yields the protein CSARDEYNEQFF.

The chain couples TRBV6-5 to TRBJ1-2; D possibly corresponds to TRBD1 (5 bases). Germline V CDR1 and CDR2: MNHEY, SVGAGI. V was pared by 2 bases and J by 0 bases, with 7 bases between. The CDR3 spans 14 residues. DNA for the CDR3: TGTGCCAGCAGTTACGACAGATCTAACTATGGCTACACCTTC. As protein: CASSYDRSNYGYTF.

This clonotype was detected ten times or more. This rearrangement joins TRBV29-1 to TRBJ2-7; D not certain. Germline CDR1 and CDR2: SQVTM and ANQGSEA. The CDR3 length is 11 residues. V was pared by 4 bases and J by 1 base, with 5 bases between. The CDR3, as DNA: TGCAGCGTTGTGGTTTCCTACGAGCAGTACTTC. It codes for CSVVVSYEQYF.

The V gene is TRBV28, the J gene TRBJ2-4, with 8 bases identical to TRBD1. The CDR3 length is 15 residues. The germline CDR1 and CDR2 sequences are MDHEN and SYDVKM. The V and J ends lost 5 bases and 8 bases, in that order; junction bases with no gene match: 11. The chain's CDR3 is CASSPPPQGGHIQYF. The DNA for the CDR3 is TGTGCCAGCAGTCCACCTCCACAGGGGGGTCACATTCAGTACTTC.